Included here is one T cell receptor beta chain sequence, with context. This sample is part of a study of shared clonotypes between healthy human individuals. Sequencing used immunoSEQ multiplex PCR; TCRdb keeps in-frame clones, though not all of them. The sample holds approximately 1.1 million clones, 75% to 80% seen once. Sequencing was carried out using memory CD4+ T cells from PBMCs. The subset denotes: CD45RA-negative fraction. The receptor was isolated from a man between 18 and 35 years old in good health. Some clones in this sample may be carry-over from other donors' samples.

The CDR3 protein is CASSSGPQRTDIQYF. CDR3 DNA sequence: TGTGCCAGCAGCTCCGGACCCCAAAGAACTGACATTCAGTACTTC. The rearrangement links TRBV5-4 to TRBJ2-4; D remains ambiguous. From germline, CDR1 is SGHNT and CDR2 YYREEE (reference sequence). CDR3 length: 15 residues. V lost 3 bases, J lost 8 bases, and 18 bases lay in between.